The present T cell receptor (beta chain) was sequenced within a study of blood T cell repertoires in COVID-19. The overall study: COVID-19 samples from acute and convalescent phases originated in the United States, Italy and Spain.

Trimming cost V 4 bases and J 3 bases, with 5 bases left between them. Per the germline V gene, CDR1 is MNHEY and CDR2 is SVGEGT. The CDR3 covers 12 residues. Some clones are missing from TCRdb's copy, which holds only in-frame ones; the method was immunoSEQ multiplex PCR. The sample has about 270,000 clones, about 86% seen once. The source material was peripheral blood. This sequence was found in a woman aged 55-69 years with active or convalescent COVID-19. The chain joins TRBV6-2 or TRBV6-3 to TRBJ2-3; D ambiguous. The CDR3 here is CASSFTTDTQYF. The CDR3, as DNA: TGTGCCAGCAGTTTCACAACAGATACGCAGTATTTT.